This T cell receptor (beta chain) was obtained from a study of T cells in localized non-small cell lung cancer. Study-level findings and limits: Sequencing, confined to only one tumor region, leaves heterogeneity possible. Out of the top 100 tumor clones, a median around 56 were seen in adjacent lung. The study found T cell clonality highest in uninvolved adjacent lung, above tumor.

This clone showed up just a few times. The antigen is unknown. The table came from immunoSEQ multiplex PCR; TCRdb's copy has only in-frame clones and leaves some out. The table lists some 25,000 clones, 65% to 90% of them singletons. Germline CDR1 and CDR2: SNHLY and FYNNEI. The CDR3 length is 14 residues. Trimming removed 4 bases from V and 8 bases from J, with 14 bases in between. The chain joins TRBV2 to TRBJ2-2; D is ambiguous. Sequenced here: peripheral blood, sampled before any cancer treatment. This clonotype was obtained from a female donor aged 60 or older with stage I lung adenocarcinoma. The CDR3 DNA is TGTGCCAGCAGTGCGTCGCAGAATTGGGGGGAGCTGTTTTTT. This codes for CASSASQNWGELFF.